Shown below are 5 T cell receptor beta chains from a single sample sequenced in a study of patients and donors after allogeneic stem cell transplantation. TCRdb ran MiXCR on the RT-PCR reads and lists one entry per CDR3 protein. The data contain fewer than 250,000 distinct CDR3 sequences, 11% to 15% of them seen just once; the ten biggest clones take up around a tenth. Source material: blood, either unsorted or a sorted T cell fraction (not recorded which). All receptors come from a human donor who was either an allogeneic HSCT recipient or a stem cell or donor lymphocyte infusion donor (not recorded which). It is not recorded whose cells these are; they may come from a transplant donor.

The V call is TRBV7-8, the J call TRBJ2-5; possibly TRBD2 for D (6 bases). Germline assignment: CDR1 SGHVS and CDR2 FQNEAQ. The germline V and J ends were trimmed by 2 bases and 2 bases, with 15 bases remaining between them. This CDR3 region has 16 residues. Written as DNA, the CDR3 is TGTGCCAGCAGCTTACCGGCTCCGGGGGTGCAAGAGACCCAGTACTTC. Protein product: CASSLPAPGVQETQYF.

This clonotype was seen a handful of times. The V gene is TRBV10-3, the J gene TRBJ1-2; 7 bases map to TRBD1. The germline CDR1 and CDR2 sequences are ENHRY and SYGVKD. V shed 4 bases and J 5 bases; nucleotides not matched to a gene: 7. The CDR3 runs to 14 residues. The CDR3 reads CAISAQGPEYGYTF. DNA of the CDR3: TGTGCCATCAGTGCACAGGGGCCGGAGTATGGCTACACCTTC.

This clonotype turned up a few times. This rearrangement joins TRBV12-3 or TRBV12-4 to TRBJ2-7, with D uncertain. V lost 2 bases to trimming and J lost 5 bases, with 13 bases between them. CDR3 length equals 14 residues. CDR3 sequence: CASSLSNRVHEQYF. The CDR3 DNA sequence: TGTGCCAGCAGTTTAAGTAATAGGGTCCACGAGCAGTACTTC.

CDR3 protein: CASSRAGADTQYF. In DNA, the CDR3 is TGTGCCAGTAGTCGGGCAGGGGCAGATACGCAGTATTTT. The V gene is TRBV19, the J gene TRBJ2-3; tentatively, D is TRBD1 (6 bases). Deletions cut 5 bases from V and 4 bases from J, with 10 bases between. The CDR3 contains 13 residues. Germline CDR1 is LNHDA and CDR2 is SQIVND (reference sequence).

This clonotype appeared many times. The chain joins TRBV6-5 to TRBJ2-7; 11 nucleotides align to TRBD2. Losses at the gene ends were 2 bases for V and 0 bases for J; bases not matched to a gene: 3. Germline assignment: CDR1 MNHEY and CDR2 SVGAGI. The CDR3 sequence is 16 residues long. CDR3 protein: CASSYPLAGGSYEQYF. Here the CDR3 DNA reads TGTGCCAGCAGTTACCCGCTAGCGGGGGGCTCCTACGAGCAGTACTTC.